The TCR beta chain under discussion was sequenced for a study of control samples from healthy donors and cancer patients. The CDR3 loop spans 14 amino acids. V lost 3 bases to trimming and J lost 4 bases, with 10 bases between them. CDR1 and CDR2 from the germline V gene are MNHEY and SMNVEV (reference sequence). Method: immunoSEQ multiplex PCR; TCRdb's copy keeps in-frame clones and lacks some. The sample shows over 150,000 clones, over 90% of them seen only once. Material for sequencing was blood. V usage is TRBV27 and J usage is TRBJ2-1; the D gene is possibly TRBD1 (6 bases). The TCR was taken from a woman aged 30 to 39 in good health. CDR3 coding DNA: TGTGCCAGCAGTTTTATGACAGGATACAATGAGCAGTTCTTC. Translating it yields CASSFMTGYNEQFF.